The 18 T cell receptor beta chains reported below all come from one sample, sequenced in a study of OX40 agonist ivuxolimab in advanced cancers. Only in-frame clones appear in the TCRdb table, and some are missing; sequencing was by immunoSEQ multiplex PCR. The table records some 95,000 clones, 80% to 90% of them present only once. The sequences come from CD4+ or CD8+ T cells sorted from blood, collected in a trial of the OX40 agonist ivuxolimab. All receptors come from an adult with an advanced solid tumor such as melanoma, head and neck, liver or kidney cancer.

The sample holds one count of this clone. The rearrangement joins TRBV4-2 to TRBJ1-1, with TRBD1 matching 7 bases. CDR3 length: 14 residues. Germline lookup yields CDR1 LGHNA and CDR2 YNFKEQ. V lost 3 bases to trimming and J lost 3 bases; unmatched junction nucleotides: 4. This chain's CDR3 is CASSQQGGDTEAFF. The CDR3 DNA is TGTGCCAGCAGCCAGCAAGGGGGCGACACTGAAGCTTTCTTT.

CDR3 region: CASSLRTGETEAFF. CDR3 bases: TGTGCCAGCAGCTTAAGGACAGGGGAGACTGAAGCTTTCTTT. The V call is TRBV7-2, the J call TRBJ1-1, with 9 bases matching TRBD1. CDR1 is SGHTA and CDR2 is FQGNSA in the germline V gene. CDR3 size: 14 residues. The V gene end was trimmed by 2 bases and the J gene end by 5 bases; junction bases not matched to a gene: 3.

The rearrangement links TRBV6-6 to TRBJ1-1; D is perhaps TRBD1 (5 bases). Per germline, CDR1 MNHNY and CDR2 SVGAGI (reference sequence). Trimming removed 6 bases from V and 2 bases from J, with 13 bases in between. This CDR3 is 14 amino acids long. CDR3 in amino acids: CASSPGGTNTEAFF. In DNA form, the CDR3 reads TGTGCCAGCAGCCCTGGCGGGACTAACACTGAAGCTTTCTTT.

The rearrangement joins TRBV5-1 to TRBJ2-2, with 7 bases lining up with TRBD1. The CDR3 is made up of 15 amino acids. V dropped 4 bases and J dropped 4; count of bases not matched to a gene: 7. Germline assignment: CDR1 SGHRS and CDR2 YFSETQ. CDR3 sequence (DNA): TGCGCCAGCAGCGAGGGGGCCCGAGGCACCGGGGAGCTGTTTTTT. Encoded protein: CASSEGARGTGELFF.

The chain links TRBV5-1 to TRBJ2-3; 8 nucleotides agree with TRBD2. Germline CDR1 is SGHRS and CDR2 is YFSETQ. The CDR3 totals 20 residues. V gave up 4 bases and J gave up 5 bases; unmatched junction bases: 24. The CDR3 coding sequence is TGCGCCAGCAGCGGTCGTGCGGGCGGGAGGTCCCTCCTTACACAAGATACGCAGTATTTT. It specifies CASSGRAGGRSLLTQDTQYF.

V and J are TRBV27 and TRBJ2-3; TRBD1 is a possible D gene (5 bases). The CDR3 is 13 amino acids. The germline gives CDR1 MNHEY, CDR2 SMNVEV (reference sequence). Trimming shortened V by 6 bases and J by 1 base, and 8 bases separated the two germline ends. The CDR3 reads CASRKTGTDTQYF. The CDR3 coding sequence is TGTGCCAGCAGAAAGACAGGCACAGATACGCAGTATTTT.

Comment on this clone: The sample holds other DNA sequences that translate to the same CDR3. This chain connects TRBV27 to TRBJ1-2; possibly TRBD1 for D (5 bases). The CDR3 extends over 13 amino acids. The germline V and J ends were trimmed by 5 bases and 4 bases, with 11 bases remaining between them. The V gene's germline CDR1 is MNHEY and CDR2 SMNVEV (reference sequence). CDR3 sequence: CASSLSGLYGYTF. CDR3 in DNA: TGTGCCAGCAGTCTCTCGGGACTCTATGGCTACACCTTC.

This clone was detected once. The V and J genes are TRBV28 and TRBJ1-1; no reliable D call. The CDR3 is made up of 10 amino acids. The V end was cut by 5 bases, the J end by 8 bases, with 6 bases between. The V gene's germline CDR1 is MDHEN and CDR2 SYDVKM. This CDR3 is CASSTREAFF. CDR3 DNA sequence: TGTGCCAGCAGTACCCGGGAAGCTTTCTTT.

V is TRBV6-6 and J is TRBJ1-4; 7 bases are shared with TRBD1. Germline CDR1 MNHNY, CDR2 SVGAGI (reference sequence). Losses at the gene ends were 5 bases for V and 2 bases for J; bases not matched to a gene: 5. The CDR3 length is 15 residues. The CDR3 loop reads CASSPTGQTNEKLFF. DNA for the CDR3: TGTGCCAGCAGTCCAACGGGACAGACTAATGAAAAACTGTTTTTT.

V usage is TRBV28 and J usage is TRBJ1-6, with TRBD1 matching over 10 bases. The CDR3 is made up of 15 amino acids. The ends lost 5 bases at V and 7 bases at J; junction bases unmatched: 5. Germline values: CDR1 MDHEN, CDR2 SYDVKM. In DNA form, the CDR3 reads TGTGCCAGCAGTCCCGGGGGACAGGGGAATTCACCCCTCCACTTT. Its protein product is CASSPGGQGNSPLHF.

The CDR3 spells CGTGQNLPEAFF. The CDR3, as DNA: TGCGGGACCGGACAGAACCTGCCTGAAGCTTTCTTT. The chain uses TRBV29-1 and TRBJ1-1, with a weak D call TRBD1 (6 bases). The germline V gene encodes CDR1 SQVTM and CDR2 ANQGSEA. The CDR3 runs to 12 residues.

V usage is TRBV2 and J usage is TRBJ1-4, with unresolved D. CDR3 size: 13 residues. With 7 bases removed from V and 6 bases from J, the gap between germline ends came to 12 bases. Germline V gene lookup returns CDR1 SNHLY and CDR2 FYNNEI. The CDR3 nucleotides read TGTGCCAGCACGGATGGCCTCTATGAAAAACTGTTTTTT. Translation: CASTDGLYEKLFF.

V and J are TRBV9 and TRBJ1-6; D is uncertain. This CDR3 spans 13 amino acids. Germline assignment: CDR1 SGDLS and CDR2 YYNGEE. Trimming cost V 1 base and J 6 bases, with 5 bases left between them. The CDR3 reads CASSVSGNSPLHF. The CDR3 nucleotides are TGTGCCAGCAGCGTATCTGGTAATTCACCCCTCCACTTT. Full variable domain (remainder filled in from reference TRBV9 and TRBJ1-6): DSGVTQTPKHLITATGQRVTLRCSPRSGDLSVYWYQQSLDQGLQFLIQYYNGEERAKGNILERFSAQQFPDLHSELNLSSLELGDSALYFCASSVSGNSPLHFGNGTRLTVT.

CDR3 coding DNA: TGTGCCAGCAGACCTAGCCAGAGGCCCAGGTACGAGCAGTACTTC. This encodes CASRPSQRPRYEQYF. The rearrangement joins TRBV6-5 to TRBJ2-7; TRBD2 is a possible D gene (5 bases). Germline assignment: CDR1 MNHEY and CDR2 SVGAGI. V was pared by 6 bases and J by 4 bases, with 19 bases between. The CDR3 sequence is 15 residues long.

The V call is TRBV30, the J call TRBJ1-2; the match to TRBD1 covers 7 bases. The CDR3 runs 13 residues. J lost 7 bases, V lost 2 bases, and 7 bases had no gene match. Germline V lookup: CDR1 GTSNPN, CDR2 SVGIG (reference sequence). The CDR3 sequence is CAWSPGTDVGYTF. CDR3 sequence (DNA): TGTGCCTGGAGTCCCGGGACAGATGTTGGCTACACCTTC.

This rearrangement joins TRBV6-6 to TRBJ2-3; unclear D gene. CDR1 is MNHNY and CDR2 is SVGAGI in the germline V gene (reference sequence). CDR3 length equals 15 residues. V was clipped by 8 bases and J by 0 bases, with 15 bases between them. The CDR3 protein is CASSPDGPSTDTQYF. CDR3 DNA: TGTGCCAGCTCCCCGGACGGACCTAGCACAGATACGCAGTATTTT.

The chain uses TRBV30 and TRBJ1-5, with D perhaps TRBD1 (5 bases). V lost 5 bases, J lost 5 bases, and 16 bases lay in between. The length of the CDR3 is 14 residues. The germline V gene encodes CDR1 GTSNPN and CDR2 SVGIG (reference sequence). DNA for the CDR3: TGTGCCTGGGACGTGGGGAGGGGCTATCAGCCCCAGCATTTT. Translated: CAWDVGRGYQPQHF.

The V call is TRBV29-1, the J call TRBJ2-3; D not resolved. V was pared by 2 bases and J by 4 bases, with 13 bases between. The CDR3 is 14 residues long. CDR1 is SQVTM, CDR2 ANQGSEA, per germline. This chain's CDR3 is CSVEMDRSPDTQYF. CDR3 bases: TGCAGCGTTGAAATGGATAGGTCCCCAGATACGCAGTATTTT.